The 3 T cell receptor beta chains listed next were all sequenced from one sample in a study of T cells in Graves' hyperthyroidism and ophthalmopathy. The source material, RNA transcripts, was used to amplify TCR beta CDR3 regions. The HTBI set primed first-round TCR CDR3 RT-PCR. Each CDR3 protein is one row after TCRdb ran MiXCR on the multiplex PCR reads. Among about 560,000 distinct CDR3 sequences listed, about a sixth were seen once. What was sequenced was blood. Receptors were obtained from a young woman with Graves' hyperthyroidism.

The chain recombines TRBV20-1 with TRBJ2-7; TRBD2 matches 8 bases. Unmatched junction bases numbered 6, after V lost 4 bases and J lost 4 bases. Germline V gives CDR1 DFQATT, CDR2 SNEGSKA (reference sequence). This CDR3 comprises 13 residues. DNA of the CDR3: TGCAGTGCTACCCAAGCGGGAGTTTACGAGCAGTACTTC. Amino acid sequence: CSATQAGVYEQYF.

The table lists this clonotype with many counts. The chain has TRBV6-1 and TRBJ2-1; perhaps TRBD2 as D (5 bases). V dropped 3 bases and J dropped 5 bases, with 8 bases sitting between them. Germline CDR1 MNHNS, CDR2 SASEGT. This CDR3 has 13 amino acids. The CDR3 coding sequence is TGTGCCAGCAGTGATTCCGGGAACAATGAGCAGTTCTTC. Protein sequence: CASSDSGNNEQFF.

This clonotype was found a few times. The chain joins TRBV6-1 to TRBJ2-5; 12 bases are a match to TRBD2. V lost 5 bases and J lost 5; bases outside the gene matches: 6. Germline V CDR1 and CDR2: MNHNS, SASEGT. This CDR3 has 15 amino acids. The CDR3 sequence: CASSRTSGAGETQYF. DNA of the CDR3: TGTGCCAGCAGTCGGACTAGCGGGGCCGGGGAGACCCAGTACTTC.